The 15 T cell receptor beta chains presented below share a single source sample, sequenced in a study of T cell clonality in common variable immunodeficiency. The repertoire was sequenced with immunoSEQ multiplex PCR; TCRdb's copy has only in-frame clones and lacks some. The repertoire has about 64,000 clones, none seen only once; the ten largest take about 1.7%. The sequenced sample was peripheral blood mononuclear cells. The receptor source for this set is a person aged 18 to 75 in good health.

This clone appeared many times. The CDR3 end is not reached by the read, which stops 3 residues before it; the germline J gene fills it in. This sequence joins TRBV20-1 and TRBJ2-5, with 14 bases fitting TRBD2. The CDR3 totals 18 residues. Germline V gene lookup returns CDR1 DFQATT and CDR2 SNEGSKA (reference sequence). Trimming took 5 bases from V and 1 from J; bases not matched to a gene: 12. The CDR3 spells CSAGRLAGGGYAQETQYF. The DNA read from the CDR3 is TGCAGTGCTGGCAGACTAGCGGGAGGGGGGTATGCCCAAGAGACC.

This clone was counted ten times or more. The missing CDR3 end, 3 residues past where the read stops, is filled in from the germline J gene. This chain links TRBV13 with TRBJ1-6; the match to TRBD1 covers 10 bases. The CDR3 sequence is 16 residues long. With V trimmed by 3 bases and J by 5 bases, 4 bases remained unmatched. Germline CDR1 and CDR2: PRHDT and FYEKMQ (reference sequence). The CDR3 sequence: CASSLRTGGDNSPLHF. The CDR3 bases that were read are TGTGCCAGCAGCTTGAGGACAGGGGGAGATAATTCACCC. Supplemented by reference TRBV13 and TRBJ1-6, the full variable domain reads AAGVIQSPRHLIKEKRETATLKCYPIPRHDTVYWYQQGPGQDPQFLISFYEKMQSDKGSIPDRFSAQQFSDYHSELNMSSLELGDSALYFCASSLRTGGDNSPLHFGNGTRLTVT.

This clone was detected many times. The read terminates 3 residues ahead of where the CDR3 ends, so the germline J gene completes it. J is TRBJ2-1 and V is TRBV2; D possibly corresponds to TRBD2 (5 bases). V shed 8 bases and J shed 6 bases, with 17 bases lying between them. In germline, CDR1 is SNHLY, CDR2 FYNNEI. The CDR3 runs 14 residues. CDR3 DNA (partial): TGTGCCAGCCCCATCGGGGATTACCTCAATGAG. Protein product: CASPIGDYLNE. The complete CDR3 reads CASPIGDYLNEQFF.

This clone was detected ten times or more. The read finishes 3 residues shy of the CDR3 end, and the germline J gene is used to complete it. This chain links TRBV13 with TRBJ2-4; D may be TRBD2 (6 bases). The V gene's germline CDR1 is PRHDT and CDR2 FYEKMQ (reference sequence). V lost 4 bases, J lost 1 base, and 11 bases lay in between. The CDR3 is made up of 15 amino acids. The part of the CDR3 DNA that was read is TGTGCCAGCAGCTCCGGAGGGTCGGCCAAAAACATT. Its translation is CASSSGGSAKNI. The whole CDR3 protein is CASSSGGSAKNIQYF.

About this clone itself: The read finishes 3 residues shy of the CDR3 end, and the germline J gene is used to complete it. The rearrangement links TRBV10-2 to TRBJ2-3; D unclear. Per the germline V gene, CDR1 is WSHSY and CDR2 is SAAADI. The CDR3 sequence is 10 residues long. The CDR3 bases that were read are TGCGCCAGCAGTGAGGGCACG. As protein: CASSEGT. In full, the CDR3 reads CASSEGTQYF.

This clone was seen many times. The read falls 3 residues short of the CDR3 end, and the missing part is taken from the germline J gene. V usage is TRBV23-1 and J usage is TRBJ1-3; tentatively, D is TRBD1 (6 bases). TRBV23-1 is noted as an ORF with a role that remains uncertain. CDR3 length: 15 residues. V gave up 4 bases and J gave up 3 bases, with 13 bases separating them. The covered CDR3 bases are TGCGCCAGCAGTCCTCCAAGGGGGAATGGAAACACC. Protein: CASSPPRGNGNT. The whole CDR3 sequence is CASSPPRGNGNTIYF.

This clone was seen more than once but under ten times. Read sequence stops 3 residues before the CDR3 end, and the germline J gene provides the missing end. The V gene is TRBV5-1, the J gene TRBJ2-7, with 10 bases lining up with TRBD2. Per the germline V gene, CDR1 is SGHRS and CDR2 is YFSETQ. The junction had 7 bases not matched to a gene; V was cut back by 0 bases and J by 4 bases. The CDR3 extends over 16 amino acids. CDR3 amino acids: CASSLALASGSYEQYF. The covered CDR3 bases are TGCGCCAGCAGCTTGGCCCTCGCTAGCGGGAGTTACGAG.

This clone was recorded at least ten times. The read falls 3 residues short of the CDR3 end, and the missing part is taken from the germline J gene. J is TRBJ2-7 and V is TRBV7-2; D is perhaps TRBD1 (7 bases). CDR1 SGHTA and CDR2 FQGNSA come from the germline V gene. The CDR3 is 14 residues long. The V gene lost 5 bases and the J gene lost 4 bases, with 15 bases spanning the gap. The sequenced CDR3 bases are TGTGCCAGCAGCCCGGCGGGACAGAGTTACGAG. As protein: CASSPAGQSYE. The whole CDR3 protein is CASSPAGQSYEQYF. The variable domain in full, with the rest retrieved from reference TRBV7-2 and TRBJ2-7, is GAGVSQSPSNKVTEKGKDVELRCDPISGHTALYWYRQSLGQGLEFLIYFQGNSAPDKSGLPSDRFSAERTGGSVSTLTIQRTQQEDSAVYLCASSPAGQSYEQYFGPGTRLTVT.

This clone was counted at least ten times. The sequence runs out 3 residues before the end of the CDR3; the remainder is reconstructed from the germline J gene. The chain uses TRBV4-1 and TRBJ1-2, with D possibly being TRBD1 (6 bases). Per germline, CDR1 MGHRA and CDR2 YSYEKL. This CDR3 comprises 13 residues. With 6 bases removed from V and 5 bases from J, the gap between germline ends came to 13 bases. This CDR3 is CASRATGSYGYTF. The CDR3 DNA, read in part, is TGCGCCAGCAGGGCGACAGGATCGTATGGC.

This clone was detected many times. The observed sequence ends 3 residues before the CDR3 terminus, with the missing tail filled in from the germline J gene. V gene TRBV28 combines with J gene TRBJ2-5; D is unclear. The CDR3 runs to 13 residues. Germline CDR1 reads MDHEN; CDR2 reads SYDVKM. Trimming shortened V by 1 base and J by 5 bases, and 8 bases separated the two germline ends. The part of the CDR3 DNA that was read is TGTGCCAGCAGTTTATTACCCGGGGAGACC. Its translation is CASSLLPGET. In full, the CDR3 reads CASSLLPGETQYF.

Ten or more counts support this clone. With the read ending 3 residues before the CDR3 end, the germline J gene is used to fill in that end. V usage is TRBV6-1 and J usage is TRBJ2-3; the D gene is possibly TRBD2 (5 bases). The germline V and J ends were trimmed by 4 bases and 6 bases, with 17 bases remaining between them. The germline gives CDR1 MNHNS, CDR2 SASEGT. The CDR3 loop spans 15 amino acids. The CDR3 DNA, read in part, is TGTGCCAGCAGTGGACTACCCGCCCCCAGGGATACG. It encodes CASSGLPAPRDT. The whole CDR3 protein is CASSGLPAPRDTQYF.

This clone was detected a few times. The read stops 3 residues short of the end of the CDR3; the missing end is completed from the germline J gene. This chain links TRBV29-1 with TRBJ2-5; perhaps TRBD1 as D (6 bases). CDR1 and CDR2 (germline): SQVTM, ANQGSEA. Trimming left V 6 bases short and J 4 bases short, with 30 bases between. This CDR3 has 18 amino acids. CDR3 in amino acids: CSVVIRDKGPQFGETQYF. The sequenced CDR3 bases are TGCAGCGTGGTTATCCGGGACAAGGGTCCTCAGTTCGGAGAGACC.

The sample holds many counts of this clone. The CDR3 spells CSASTGPLNTEAFF. Incomplete CDR3 DNA: TGCAGTGCTAGCACAGGGCCTTTGAACACTGAA. The rearrangement uses TRBV20-1 and TRBJ1-1; D is perhaps TRBD1 (6 bases). The sequenced fragment ends 3 residues before the CDR3 boundary, so the rest is inferred from the germline J gene. Trimming removed 3 bases from V and 0 bases from J, with 11 bases in between. This CDR3 region has 14 residues. Germline lookup yields CDR1 DFQATT and CDR2 SNEGSKA (reference sequence).

This clone was seen at least ten times. Read sequence stops 3 residues before the CDR3 end, and the germline J gene provides the missing end. The chain has TRBV2 and TRBJ2-7; D unresolved. CDR1 is SNHLY, CDR2 FYNNEI, per germline. Trimming stripped 10 bases from V and 6 bases from J, with 19 bases between. The CDR3 is made up of 13 amino acids. The CDR3 region is CAILSELGREQYF. CDR3 DNA, as far as it was read: TGTGCCATTCTAAGCGAATTGGGTCGCGAG.

This clone was counted ten times or more. The CDR3 end falls 3 residues outside the read, so it is completed with the germline J gene. The J gene is TRBJ2-5, the V gene TRBV28; 8 bases fit TRBD2. CDR3 length equals 13 residues. Trimming cost V 9 bases and J 4 bases; bases outside gene matches: 7. The germline V gene encodes CDR1 MDHEN and CDR2 SYDVKM. The DNA read from the CDR3 is TGTGCCAGTCGGTCGGGGGGGCCAGAGACC. Encoded protein: CASRSGGPET. The entire CDR3 reads CASRSGGPETQYF.